This TCR beta chain was sequenced in a study of human T cells and chemical hapten exposure. The CDR3 is made up of 12 amino acids. Trimming took off 7 bases at V and 7 bases at J, with 13 bases between the two ends. Looked up from germline, CDR1 is WNHNN and CDR2 is SYGVQD (reference sequence). TCRdb reprocessed the RACE reads via MiXCR and lists one record per CDR3 protein. Of 65,000 to 95,000 distinct CDR3 sequences in the sample, about 12% were seen once. Time point of the sample: patch test 1, 2 weeks after DPC sensitization. Described treatment: therapeutic diphenylcyclopropenone sensitization with weekly scalp DPC. Only a few counts were recorded for this clonotype.

The material was whole blood, obtained in connection with sensitization to the hapten diphenylcyclopropenone (DPC). The V call is TRBV10-1, the J call TRBJ1-1; D possibly corresponds to TRBD1 (6 bases). The receptor was derived from a woman aged 60-75 years with alopecia areata. Some clones in this sample may be carry-over from other donors' samples. In DNA form, the CDR3 reads TGCGCCAGCACCCTACCGGACAGTGAAGCTTTCTTT. This sequence encodes CASTLPDSEAFF.